This TCR beta chain was observed in a study of T cell clusters in autoimmune cytopenias. Overall study findings and caveats: Primary autoimmune cytopenia patients seemingly lacked the physiological T cell clusters found in healthy donors.

TRB was amplified by touch-down multiplex PCR, primer pools A and B combined. Reprocessing the multiplex PCR reads, TCRdb reports a single entry for every CDR3 protein and omits DNA. With some 4,000 distinct CDR3 sequences in the sample, the ten largest clones hold about 11%. This CDR3 has 12 amino acids. The germline CDR1 and CDR2 sequences are SGHNT and YENEEA. With regard to this clonotype: Its matching antigen is unknown.

Each sample's input was 250 ng genomic DNA, 38,000 or so genome equivalents. The same specimen was also included in a second study, on T cell repertoires in aging, cancer and after chemotherapy. That investigation notes: Over several months to years, re-sampled healthy donor repertoires clearly shared clones.

The clonotype was recovered from a human donor in good health. Material: peripheral blood. V is TRBV11-3 and J is TRBJ2-3. This chain's CDR3 is CASSFRADTQYF.